The table lists the clone carrying this T cell receptor (beta chain) with a few counts. No antigen is known for it. Unique molecular identifiers were present in the TCR beta cDNA libraries. Input populations of roughly 1 to 10 million T cells gave rise to a few hundred thousand cDNA molecules. TCRdb re-called the PCR reads through MiXCR, storing one row per CDR3 protein. The sample lists about 810,000 distinct CDR3 sequences, about 57% occurring once. This record belongs to a study of post-analysis software for immune sequencing data. Study summary: In terms of disease course, relapsing-remitting, secondary progressive and progressive-relapsing multiple sclerosis were included. Findings of the study overall: Comparison with controls showed significantly lower normalized Chao1 diversity in multiple sclerosis patients.

The clonotype originates from a girl between 5 and 17 years old with multiple sclerosis. The sequenced material came from blood.

CDR3 sequence (DNA): TGTGCCAGCAGTCTGGGGAGGGCAAATGAGCAGTTCTTC. Its translation: CASSLGRANEQFF. The gene calls are TRBV12-3 or TRBV12-4 and TRBJ2-1; 7 bases align to TRBD2. J lost 7 bases, V lost 5 bases, and 5 bases had no gene match. The CDR3 has 13 residues.